Presented here are 10 T cell receptor beta chains from one specimen sequenced in a study of Ad26.COV2.S vaccination and SARS-CoV-2 variants. Documented treatment: roughly 20 received Ad26.COV2.S at low or high dose, single or two shots; several received placebo; per-sample allocation not given. Samples were taken on day 63 after the first vaccine or placebo injection. This table comes from immunoSEQ multiplex PCR, and its TCRdb copy is limited to in-frame clones, with some not included. This table has under 550,000 clones, about 93% appearing once. The material was peripheral blood, obtained in a trial of Ad26.COV2.S vaccine versus placebo. These receptors were collected from a person between 18 and 59 years old who received the Ad26.COV2.S COVID-19 vaccine or a placebo.

The CDR3 DNA is TGTGCCAGCAGTTTATACGCAGGGATCTCTGGAAACACCATATATTTT. It specifies CASSLYAGISGNTIYF. The chain has TRBV27 and TRBJ1-3; TRBD1 is a possible D gene (5 bases). CDR1 is MNHEY and CDR2 is SMNVEV in the germline V gene (reference sequence). The V end lost 1 base, the J end lost 0 bases, and 10 bases lay between the germline ends. CDR3 length: 16 residues.

This clone was counted between two and nine times. Germline is not matched at one junction end, which may reflect a read error. The chain has TRBV7-7 and TRBJ2-7, with 13 nucleotides matching TRBD2. The germline V gene encodes CDR1 SSHAT and CDR2 FNYEAQ (reference sequence). This CDR3 region has 15 residues. CDR3 protein: CASSSGLAGVYEQYF. The CDR3 DNA is TGTGCTAGCAGCTCCGGACTAGCGGGAGTCTACGAGCAGTACTTC.

J is TRBJ1-5 and V is TRBV6-5; TRBD1 might be the D (5 bases). CDR1 and CDR2 (germline): MNHEY, SVGAGI. This CDR3 is built from 15 residues. V was pared by 6 bases and J by 3 bases, with 15 bases between. The CDR3 reads CASRPRTSDNQPQHF. The DNA of the CDR3 is TGTGCCAGCAGACCCCGGACAAGCGACAATCAGCCCCAGCATTTT.

In this sample, this clone turned up once. The chain employs TRBV24-1 and TRBJ2-1; D gene ambiguous. Germline assignment: CDR1 KGHDR and CDR2 SFDVKD. CDR3 length: 14 residues. V was trimmed by 2 bases and J by 13 bases, leaving 17 bases between them. Here the CDR3 DNA reads TGTGCCACCAGTGATTCCCCGACTGCACCTTCCCAGTTCTTC. This gives the protein CATSDSPTAPSQFF.

The CDR3 is CASSLGALSYEQYF. The CDR3 bases are TGTGCCAGCAGCTTAGGTGCCCTCTCCTACGAGCAGTACTTC. J is TRBJ2-7 and V is TRBV7-2; D unclear. V was pared by 1 base and J by 0 bases, with 7 bases between. The CDR3 sequence is 14 residues long. Germline lookup yields CDR1 SGHTA and CDR2 FQGNSA.

The chain couples TRBV28 to TRBJ2-3; no reliable D call. Germline CDR1 is MDHEN and CDR2 is SYDVKM. V lost 6 bases and J 0 bases, leaving 19 bases between the germline ends. The CDR3 is made up of 17 amino acids. CDR3: CASSPWEQRLSTDTQYF. CDR3 bases: TGTGCCAGCAGCCCATGGGAACAGAGACTTAGCACAGATACGCAGTATTTT. The full variable domain, completed using reference TRBV28 and TRBJ2-3, is DVKVTQSSRYLVKRTGEKVFLECVQDMDHENMFWYRQDPGLGLRLIYFSYDVKMKEKGDIPEGYSVSREKKERFSLILESASTNQTSMYLCASSPWEQRLSTDTQYFGPGTRLTVL.

This clone has more than one count but fewer than ten. The chain links TRBV27 to TRBJ1-2, with 7 bases fitting TRBD1. This CDR3 spans 17 amino acids. V shed 2 bases, J shed 7 bases, and the junction held 16 bases outside the gene matches. Germline V lookup: CDR1 MNHEY, CDR2 SMNVEV (reference sequence). The DNA for the CDR3 is TGTGCCAGCAGTTTAGGTTTTCCGGGACAGTTATTCGGTGGCTACACCTTC. This translates into CASSLGFPGQLFGGYTF.

The chain uses TRBV6-2 or TRBV6-3 and TRBJ1-2; 7 bases are a match to TRBD1. The CDR3 runs 15 residues. V lost 5 bases to trimming and J lost 2 bases; unmatched junction nucleotides: 8. Per germline, CDR1 MNHEY and CDR2 SVGEGT. The CDR3 is CASSDPRDRNYGYTF. The CDR3 DNA is TGTGCCAGCAGTGACCCCCGGGACAGAAACTATGGCTACACCTTC.

The V gene is TRBV29-1, the J gene TRBJ2-3; tentatively, D is TRBD1 (5 bases). The CDR3 consists of 13 residues. Germline CDR1 is SQVTM and CDR2 is ANQGSEA. V was pared by 6 bases and J by 1 base, with 11 bases between. Here the CDR3 DNA reads TGCAGCGTGGACCCCAGGGGCACAGATACGCAGTATTTT. It yields the protein CSVDPRGTDTQYF.

The chain has TRBV28 and TRBJ2-7; 9 nucleotides line up with TRBD1. CDR1 is MDHEN, CDR2 SYDVKM, per germline. The J segment lost 3 bases and the V segment lost 5 bases, leaving 2 bases of the junction unmatched. The CDR3 contains 13 residues. CDR3 bases: TGTGCCAGCAGTCCGGGACAGGGCTACGAGCAGTACTTC. Its translation is CASSPGQGYEQYF.